These T cell receptor beta chains were read from a single sample in a study of identical twins. TCRdb ran MiXCR on the 5' RACE reads and lists one entry per CDR3 protein. The table has 450,000 or so distinct CDR3 sequences, 12% to 15% seen once. The same data also went into a second study, on yellow fever vaccine responses in identical twins.

Source material: CD4+ T cells sorted from blood. Every receptor here comes from a woman in her late teens or twenties in good health. The CDR3 runs from the conserved cysteine through the conserved F or W. The order of the fields is clone size, D gene, J gene, V gene, CDR3 protein, CDR3 DNA. D genes are given only for firm matches. A clone size is listed for some rows: how often the clone was seen (once, few, many), or a class if it is expanded.

clone size: NA; D gene: NA; J gene: TRBJ2-7; V gene: TRBV9; CDR3 protein: CASSVGQEVYEQYF; CDR3 DNA: TGTGCCAGCAGCGTAGGCCAGGAAGTCTACGAGCAGTACTTC
clone size: NA; D gene: NA; J gene: TRBJ2-5; V gene: TRBV12-3/TRBV12-4; CDR3 protein: CASTRNIQGGGETQYF; CDR3 DNA: TGTGCCAGCACTCGAAACATACAGGGAGGAGGAGAGACCCAGTACTTC
clone size: NA; D gene: NA; J gene: TRBJ2-3; V gene: TRBV7-8; CDR3 protein: CASSPSRASLGSDTQYF; CDR3 DNA: TGTGCCAGCAGCCCGTCAAGGGCTAGCTTGGGGTCAGATACGCAGTATTTT
clone size: NA; D gene: NA; J gene: TRBJ1-1; V gene: TRBV3-1; CDR3 protein: CATSQERVRSRRGGGTEAFF; CDR3 DNA: TGTGCCACCAGCCAAGAAAGGGTTAGGTCCCGTCGGGGCGGGGGCACTGAAGCTTTCTTT
clone size: NA; D gene: TRBD1; J gene: TRBJ2-5; V gene: TRBV7-9; CDR3 protein: CASSKTGVVETQYF; CDR3 DNA: TGTGCCAGCAGCAAGACAGGGGTGGTAGAGACCCAGTACTTC
clone size: NA; D gene: NA; J gene: TRBJ2-1; V gene: TRBV20-1; CDR3 protein: CSARAGGGGDSYNEQFF; CDR3 DNA: TGCAGTGCTAGAGCAGGGGGCGGGGGGGACTCCTACAATGAGCAGTTCTTC
clone size: NA; D gene: NA; J gene: TRBJ2-7; V gene: TRBV6-1; CDR3 protein: CASSQLWEQYF; CDR3 DNA: TGTGCCAGCAGCCAACTATGGGAGCAGTACTTC
clone size: many; D gene: NA; J gene: TRBJ2-5; V gene: TRBV6-5; CDR3 protein: CASSYLQRGSEQETQYF; CDR3 DNA: TGTGCCAGCAGTTATCTACAACGGGGCTCGGAGCAAGAGACCCAGTACTTC
clone size: NA; D gene: NA; J gene: TRBJ2-3; V gene: TRBV29-1; CDR3 protein: CSAGLARGGFPLTDTQYF; CDR3 DNA: TGCAGCGCAGGCCTTGCTCGGGGCGGATTCCCCCTCACAGATACGCAGTATTTT
clone size: NA; D gene: NA; J gene: TRBJ2-1; V gene: TRBV7-7; CDR3 protein: CASSRLGLANEQFF; CDR3 DNA: TGTGCTAGCAGCAGACTAGGTTTGGCCAATGAGCAGTTCTTC
clone size: few; D gene: TRBD1; J gene: TRBJ2-7; V gene: TRBV28; CDR3 protein: CASSLWGQGSYEQYF; CDR3 DNA: TGTGCCAGCAGTTTATGGGGACAGGGCTCCTACGAGCAGTACTTC
clone size: NA; D gene: TRBD2; J gene: TRBJ2-2; V gene: TRBV14; CDR3 protein: CASSQRSGGAAGELFF; CDR3 DNA: TGTGCCAGCAGCCAGCGATCGGGGGGGGCCGCCGGGGAGCTGTTTTTT
clone size: NA; D gene: TRBD1; J gene: TRBJ2-2; V gene: TRBV11-2; CDR3 protein: CASSLKQGTGELFF; CDR3 DNA: TGTGCCAGCAGCTTGAAACAGGGGACCGGGGAGCTGTTTTTT
clone size: NA; D gene: TRBD2; J gene: TRBJ2-7; V gene: TRBV2; CDR3 protein: CASRTSDSYEQYF; CDR3 DNA: TGTGCCAGCAGGACTAGCGACTCCTACGAGCAGTACTTC
clone size: NA; D gene: TRBD2; J gene: TRBJ2-1; V gene: TRBV4-1; CDR3 protein: CASSLRTSVAYNEQFF; CDR3 DNA: TGCGCCAGCAGCCTCCGGACTAGCGTAGCCTACAATGAGCAGTTCTTC
clone size: NA; D gene: TRBD2; J gene: TRBJ2-1; V gene: TRBV10-2; CDR3 protein: CASSESYGGSPNNEQFF; CDR3 DNA: TGCGCCAGCAGTGAGTCGTATGGCGGGAGCCCAAACAATGAGCAGTTCTTC
clone size: few; D gene: TRBD2; J gene: TRBJ2-7; V gene: TRBV5-1; CDR3 protein: CASSRGGVEEQYF; CDR3 DNA: TGCGCCAGCAGCCGGGGGGGGGTTGAAGAGCAGTACTTC
clone size: many; D gene: TRBD1; J gene: TRBJ2-3; V gene: TRBV29-1; CDR3 protein: CSVLGGTGGLTDTQYF; CDR3 DNA: TGCAGCGTTCTAGGTGGGACAGGGGGACTGACAGATACGCAGTATTTT
clone size: NA; D gene: TRBD1; J gene: TRBJ2-3; V gene: TRBV10-3; CDR3 protein: CATGRQGTDTQYF; CDR3 DNA: TGTGCCACCGGCCGACAGGGTACAGATACGCAGTATTTT